The T cell receptor (beta chain) under discussion was sequenced for a study of CD8+ T cells in alopecia areata. Germline V gene data show CDR1 as MNHNY and CDR2 as SVGAGI (reference sequence). The CDR3 is 11 amino acids. V lost 0 bases, J lost 5 bases, and 1 base lay in between. Notes on the study in general: Among the top 100, expanded CD8+ clones were significantly decreased by tofacitinib, as was scalp clonality.

The table lists this clone with a count of one. Antigen specificity is unknown. This sample includes further DNA sequences coding for the same CDR3. Treatment described: oral pan-JAK inhibitor, 5-10 mg twice daily. Individuals with alopecia areata gave both lesional scalp punch biopsies and peripheral blood for collection. Sequencing relied on a cDNA template that was reverse transcribed from extracted RNA. Generated by immunoSEQ multiplex PCR, the TCRdb table keeps only in-frame clones and is missing some. Of 95,000 to 150,000 clones in the sample, 60% to 65% were seen once. The V and J genes are TRBV6-6 and TRBJ2-5; no clear D. Sequenced material: CD4+ T cells sorted from blood, taken at week 4, from a patient treated with tofacitinib. The source of this sequence is a human donor with alopecia areata. Here the CDR3 reads CASSYSETQYF. Here the CDR3 DNA reads TGTGCCAGCAGTTACTCGGAGACCCAGTACTTC.